This passage covers 20 T cell receptor beta chains from one sample sequenced in a study of shared clonotypes between healthy human individuals (dated by TCRdb to 2018 to 2021). Libraries were constructed by the immunoSEQ multiplex PCR assay. The table comes from immuneACCESS by way of TCRdb, which keeps in-frame sequences with V and J called. Part of the clones is missing from these tables; in studies checked, under half for an unresolved V gene and the rest for unknown reasons. In this sample the table shows some 1 million clones, approximately 70% of which occur a single time. Roughly 1.5% of the sample is taken by the ten largest. The specimen was memory CD4+ T cells sorted from blood. What the cell subset or site label conveys for this sample: CD45RA-negative fraction. Receptor source: a man aged 18 to 29 in good health.

J is TRBJ1-1 and V is TRBV5-1; D is possibly TRBD1 (6 bases). Trimming pared 0 bases from V and 11 bases from J, leaving 17 bases between. The length of the CDR3 is 14 residues. The germline gives CDR1 SGHRS, CDR2 YFSETQ. The CDR3 DNA sequence: TGCGCCAGCAGCTTGGTAGCCGGGGGCGGTCCCGCTTTCTTT. Its translation: CASSLVAGGGPAFF.

V usage is TRBV4-1 and J usage is TRBJ1-2; 9 nucleotides agree with TRBD1. Germline V gene data show CDR1 as MGHRA and CDR2 as YSYEKL. The junction had 7 bases not matched to a gene; V was cut back by 3 bases and J by 8 bases. This CDR3 is built from 14 residues. The CDR3: CASSQITGGYGYTF. CDR3 nucleotides: TGCGCCAGCAGCCAGATTACAGGGGGCTACGGCTACACCTTC.

The rearrangement uses TRBV7-2 and TRBJ2-5, with 8 nucleotides matching TRBD2. Germline assignment: CDR1 SGHTA and CDR2 FQGNSA. This CDR3 contains 13 residues. V lost 5 bases, J lost 7 bases, and 6 bases stayed unmatched. The CDR3 here is CASSILGGGTQYF. Here the CDR3 DNA reads TGTGCCAGCAGCATCCTCGGGGGGGGGACCCAGTACTTC.

The chain joins TRBV10-3 to TRBJ1-1; no clear D. CDR1 and CDR2 (germline): ENHRY, SYGVKD. This CDR3 contains 13 residues. Trimming stripped 7 bases from V and 1 base from J, with 10 bases between. The CDR3 region is CAINSYQNTEAFF. CDR3 DNA: TGTGCCATCAATTCCTACCAGAACACTGAAGCTTTCTTT.

The chain couples TRBV5-1 to TRBJ2-7; a weak D match, TRBD2 (7 bases). V was pared by 4 bases and J by 0 bases, with 17 bases between. The CDR3 spans 16 residues. Germline CDR1 reads SGHRS; CDR2 reads YFSETQ. This CDR3 is CASSPFGGGGSYEQYF. DNA for the CDR3: TGCGCCAGCAGCCCCTTTGGGGGAGGGGGCTCCTACGAGCAGTACTTC.

The chain recombines TRBV27 with TRBJ2-1, with a tentative D call TRBD1 (6 bases). Germline V gene data show CDR1 as MNHEY and CDR2 as SMNVEV (reference sequence). Between the trimmed V and J ends, which lost 8 bases and 1 base, there was a span of 12 bases. CDR3 length: 14 amino acids. CDR3 sequence reads: CASAGDTSYNEQFF. As DNA, the CDR3 is TGTGCCAGCGCAGGGGACACTTCCTACAATGAGCAGTTCTTC.

The V call is TRBV2, the J call TRBJ1-2; D is perhaps TRBD1 (6 bases). CDR3 size: 15 residues. Trimming stripped 2 bases from V and 3 bases from J, with 13 bases between. Germline values: CDR1 SNHLY, CDR2 FYNNEI. This CDR3 is CASSELWGRDYGYTF. CDR3 bases: TGTGCCAGCAGTGAATTATGGGGGCGCGACTATGGCTACACCTTC.

V usage is TRBV7-6 and J usage is TRBJ2-3, with 10 bases that match TRBD2. This CDR3 comprises 18 residues. The germline CDR1 and CDR2 sequences are SGHVS and FNYEAQ. V dropped 1 base and J dropped 2; count of bases not matched to a gene: 9. This CDR3 is CASSLVGTSALDTDTQYF. The CDR3 DNA reads as TGTGCCAGCAGCTTAGTTGGGACTAGCGCCCTTGACACAGATACGCAGTATTTT. Full variable domain (outside the CDR3, taken from reference TRBV7-6 and TRBJ2-3): GAGVSQSPRYKVTKRGQDVALRCDPISGHVSLYWYRQALGQGPEFLTYFNYEAQQDKSGLPNDRFSAERPEGSISTLTIQRTEQRDSAMYRCASSLVGTSALDTDTQYFGPGTRLTVL.

The CDR3 here is CASSDDRGRDGELFF. CDR3 nucleotides: TGTGCCAGCAGCGACGACAGGGGGCGCGACGGGGAGCTGTTTTTT. This chain connects TRBV25-1 to TRBJ2-2; 10 positions match TRBD1. CDR1 MGHDK and CDR2 SYGVNS come from the germline V gene. V dropped 6 bases and J dropped 7; count of bases not matched to a gene: 8. The CDR3 totals 15 residues.

V usage is TRBV7-9 and J usage is TRBJ1-2, with 8 positions matching TRBD1. The germline V gene has CDR1 SEHNR and CDR2 FQNEAQ (reference sequence). V trimming: 1 base; J trimming: 2 bases; junction bases outside the gene matches: 3. The CDR3 is made up of 15 amino acids. The CDR3 sequence is CASSLGQGKNYGYTF. Written as DNA, the CDR3 is TGTGCCAGCAGCTTAGGACAGGGGAAAAACTATGGCTACACCTTC.

This clone was seen a single time. The chain employs TRBV27 and TRBJ2-1; tentatively, D is TRBD1 or TRBD2 (6 bases each). Germline-derived CDR1 and CDR2 are MNHEY and SMNVEV (reference sequence). V gave up 5 bases and J gave up 7 bases, with 12 bases separating them. There are 13 residues in the CDR3. This chain's CDR3 is CASSDGGRNEQFF. CDR3 DNA: TGTGCCAGCAGTGATGGGGGGCGAAATGAGCAGTTCTTC.

The V and J genes are TRBV4-1 and TRBJ1-1; possibly TRBD1 for D (5 bases). This CDR3 is built from 14 residues. The germline gives CDR1 MGHRA, CDR2 YSYEKL. Trimming removed 8 bases from V and 1 base from J, with 14 bases in between. The CDR3 spells CASDLGDRNTEAFF. The CDR3 DNA follows: TGCGCCAGCGACTTAGGGGATAGGAACACTGAAGCTTTCTTT.

This clone was counted a few times. The J gene is TRBJ2-3, the V gene TRBV2; D is uncertain. CDR3 length equals 14 residues. Germline V gene data show CDR1 as SNHLY and CDR2 as FYNNEI. V was cut by 3 bases and J by 4 bases, with 11 bases left in between. The CDR3 region has the DNA TGTGCCAGCAGTGAGAATGGCCAGCCAGATACGCAGTATTTT. This sequence encodes CASSENGQPDTQYF.

The chain employs TRBV2 and TRBJ2-5; 8 bases match TRBD1. The junction had 10 bases not matched to a gene; V was cut back by 8 bases and J by 2 bases. The CDR3 is made up of 15 amino acids. Germline CDR1 and CDR2: SNHLY and FYNNEI. The CDR3 region has the DNA TGTGCCAGCGAGGGCCGGGACAGGTGGCAAGAGACCCAGTACTTC. Its protein is CASEGRDRWQETQYF.

This clone was recorded many times. The chain uses TRBV28 and TRBJ1-2; no reliable D call. The CDR3 contains 13 residues. Germline CDR1 and CDR2: MDHEN and SYDVKM. Trimming took 4 bases from V and 1 from J, leaving 7 bases between them. The CDR3 nucleotides read TGTGCCAGCAGTTCCCGGGGTAACTATGGCTACACCTTC. Its protein product is CASSSRGNYGYTF.

This chain joins TRBV7-2 and TRBJ2-3; maybe TRBD2 (6 bases). Germline values: CDR1 SGHTA, CDR2 FQGNSA. V shed 1 base and J shed 4 bases, with 12 bases lying between them. The CDR3 runs to 15 residues. The CDR3 region is CASSLGGVAADTQYF. For the CDR3, the DNA is TGTGCCAGCAGCTTAGGGGGGGTGGCGGCAGATACGCAGTATTTT.

This clone was detected only a few times. V and J are TRBV4-3 and TRBJ2-1; D is undetermined. Germline V gene lookup returns CDR1 LGHNA and CDR2 YSLEER. Trimming shortened V by 0 bases and J by 10 bases, and 10 bases separated the two germline ends. This CDR3 contains 13 residues. CDR3 sequence (DNA): TGCGCCAGCAGCCAAGATCGTTTGGGGGAGCAGTTCTTC. This encodes CASSQDRLGEQFF.

The chain couples TRBV5-4 to TRBJ1-2; TRBD1 agrees at 8 bases. The CDR3 is made up of 16 amino acids. The germline V gene encodes CDR1 SGHNT and CDR2 YYREEE (reference sequence). Unmatched junction bases numbered 9, after V lost 5 bases and J lost 0 bases. CDR3 bases: TGTGCCAGCAGTACCGGGACAGGAGGCCCTAACTATGGCTACACCTTC. Residues: CASSTGTGGPNYGYTF.

The CDR3 sequence: CASSWIPGREETQYF. The CDR3 bases are TGTGCCAGCAGCTGGATACCGGGACGAGAGGAGACCCAGTACTTC. This chain connects TRBV5-6 to TRBJ2-5; either TRBD1 or TRBD2 may fit D (5 bases each). The V gene's germline CDR1 is SGHDT and CDR2 YYEEEE. V shed 3 bases and J shed 5 bases, with 17 bases lying between them. There are 15 residues in the CDR3.

This clone has only a few counts. The chain links TRBV25-1 to TRBJ1-2; a weak D match, TRBD1 (5 bases). V dropped 4 bases and J dropped 7 bases, with 10 bases sitting between them. Germline V gives CDR1 MGHDK, CDR2 SYGVNS. This CDR3 has 12 residues. CDR3 bases: TGTGCCAGCAGTGGATACGGGGGTGGCTACACCTTC. Protein sequence: CASSGYGGGYTF.